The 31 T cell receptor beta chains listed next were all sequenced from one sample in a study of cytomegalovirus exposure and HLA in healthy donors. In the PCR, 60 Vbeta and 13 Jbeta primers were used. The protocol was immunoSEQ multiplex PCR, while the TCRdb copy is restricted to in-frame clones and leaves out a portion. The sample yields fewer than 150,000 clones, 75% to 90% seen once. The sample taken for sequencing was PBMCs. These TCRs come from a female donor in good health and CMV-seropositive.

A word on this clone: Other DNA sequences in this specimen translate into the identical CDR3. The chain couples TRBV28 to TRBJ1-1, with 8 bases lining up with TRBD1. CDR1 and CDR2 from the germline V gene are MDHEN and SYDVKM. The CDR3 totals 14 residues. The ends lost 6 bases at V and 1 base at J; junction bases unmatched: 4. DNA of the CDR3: TGTGCCAGCAGCTCAGGACAGGGGAACACTGAAGCTTTCTTT. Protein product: CASSSGQGNTEAFF.

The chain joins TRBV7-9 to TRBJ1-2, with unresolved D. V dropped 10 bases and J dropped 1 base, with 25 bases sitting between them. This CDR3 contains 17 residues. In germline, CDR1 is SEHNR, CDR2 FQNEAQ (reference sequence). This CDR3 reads CATQNGVLEPDNYGYTF. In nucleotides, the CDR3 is TGTGCCACCCAGAACGGGGTCCTCGAACCGGATAACTATGGCTACACCTTC.

For the CDR3, the DNA is TGTGCCAGCAGCTCCCAGGGAAACACCATATATTTT. Translating it yields CASSSQGNTIYF. The chain is built from TRBV7-2 and TRBJ1-3, with D unclear. Germline values: CDR1 SGHTA, CDR2 FQGNSA. V gave up 4 bases and J gave up 4 bases, with 5 bases separating them. This CDR3 region has 12 residues.

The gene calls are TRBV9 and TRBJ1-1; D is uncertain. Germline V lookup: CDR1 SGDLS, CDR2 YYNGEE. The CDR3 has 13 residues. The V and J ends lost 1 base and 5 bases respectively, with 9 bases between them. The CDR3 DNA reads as TGTGCCAGCAGCGTAATGCCACAGACTGAAGCTTTCTTT. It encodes CASSVMPQTEAFF.

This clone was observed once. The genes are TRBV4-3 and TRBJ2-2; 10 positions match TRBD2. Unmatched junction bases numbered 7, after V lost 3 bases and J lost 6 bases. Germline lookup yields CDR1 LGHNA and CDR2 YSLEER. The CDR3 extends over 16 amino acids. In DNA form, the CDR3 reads TGCGCCAGCAGCCAGGACCCAGGACTAGCGGCCGGGGAGCTGTTTTTT. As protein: CASSQDPGLAAGELFF.

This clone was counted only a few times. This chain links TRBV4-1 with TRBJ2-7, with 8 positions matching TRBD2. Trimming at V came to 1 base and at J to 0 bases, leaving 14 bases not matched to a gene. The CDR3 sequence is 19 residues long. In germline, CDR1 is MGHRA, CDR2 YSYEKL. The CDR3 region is CASSQAASRPGGISYEQYF. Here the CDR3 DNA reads TGCGCCAGCAGCCAAGCCGCCTCTCGACCGGGGGGGATCTCCTACGAGCAGTACTTC.

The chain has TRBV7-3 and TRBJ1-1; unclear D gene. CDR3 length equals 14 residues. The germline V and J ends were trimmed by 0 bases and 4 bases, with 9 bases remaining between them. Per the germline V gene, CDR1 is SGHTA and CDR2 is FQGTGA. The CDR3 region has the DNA TGTGCCAGCAGCTTAACAGTCCCCAGCACTGAAGCTTTCTTT. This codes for CASSLTVPSTEAFF.

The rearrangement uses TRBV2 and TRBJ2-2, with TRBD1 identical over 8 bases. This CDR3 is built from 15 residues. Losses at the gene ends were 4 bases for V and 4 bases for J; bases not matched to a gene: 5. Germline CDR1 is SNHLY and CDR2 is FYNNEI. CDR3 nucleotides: TGTGCCAGCAGTGGCAACAGGGGGAGCACCGGGGAGCTGTTTTTT. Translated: CASSGNRGSTGELFF.

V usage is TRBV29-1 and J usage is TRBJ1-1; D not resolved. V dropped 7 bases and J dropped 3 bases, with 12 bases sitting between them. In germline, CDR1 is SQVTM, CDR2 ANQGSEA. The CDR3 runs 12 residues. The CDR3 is CSDVRGYTEAFF. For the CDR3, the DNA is TGCAGCGATGTTCGAGGTTACACTGAAGCTTTCTTT. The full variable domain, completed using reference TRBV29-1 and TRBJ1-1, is SAVISQKPSRDICQRGTSLTIQCQVDSQVTMMFWYRQQPGQSLTLIATANQGSEATYESGFVIDKFPISRPNLTFSTLTVSNMSPEDSSIYLCSDVRGYTEAFFGQGTRLTVV.

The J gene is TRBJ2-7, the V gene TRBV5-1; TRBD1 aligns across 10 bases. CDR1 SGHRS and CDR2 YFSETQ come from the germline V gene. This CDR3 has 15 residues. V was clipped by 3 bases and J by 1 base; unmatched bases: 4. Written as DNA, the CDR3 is TGCGCCAGCAGCTCCGGGACAGGGGTTTCCTACGAGCAGTACTTC. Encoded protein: CASSSGTGVSYEQYF.

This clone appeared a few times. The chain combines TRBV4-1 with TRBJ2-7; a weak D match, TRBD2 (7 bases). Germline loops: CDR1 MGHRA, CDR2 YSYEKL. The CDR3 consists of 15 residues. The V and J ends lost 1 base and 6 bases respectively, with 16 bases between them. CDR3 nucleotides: TGCGCCAGCAGCCAAGGTACGGGGGGCCTTTTCGAGCAGTACTTC. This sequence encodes CASSQGTGGLFEQYF.

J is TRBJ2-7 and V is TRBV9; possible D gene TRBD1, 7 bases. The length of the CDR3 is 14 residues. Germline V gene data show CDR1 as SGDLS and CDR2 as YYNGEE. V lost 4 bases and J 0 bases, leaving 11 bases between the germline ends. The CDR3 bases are TGTGCCAGCAGCCCCCAGGGGGGCTCCTACGAGCAGTACTTC. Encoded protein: CASSPQGGSYEQYF.

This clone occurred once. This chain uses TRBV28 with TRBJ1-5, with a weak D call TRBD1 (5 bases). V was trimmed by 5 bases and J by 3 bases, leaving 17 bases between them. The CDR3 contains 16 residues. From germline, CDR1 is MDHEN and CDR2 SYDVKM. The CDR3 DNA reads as TGTGCCAGCAGTGGAATGACAGCCGTGATCAATCAGCCCCAGCATTTT. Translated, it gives CASSGMTAVINQPQHF.

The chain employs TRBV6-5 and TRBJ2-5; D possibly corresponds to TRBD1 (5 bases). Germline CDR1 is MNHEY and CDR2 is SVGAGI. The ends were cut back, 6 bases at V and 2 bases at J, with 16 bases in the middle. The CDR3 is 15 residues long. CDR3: CASRRTGVGQETQYF. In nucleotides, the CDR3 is TGTGCCAGCAGGAGAACAGGAGTCGGACAAGAGACCCAGTACTTC.

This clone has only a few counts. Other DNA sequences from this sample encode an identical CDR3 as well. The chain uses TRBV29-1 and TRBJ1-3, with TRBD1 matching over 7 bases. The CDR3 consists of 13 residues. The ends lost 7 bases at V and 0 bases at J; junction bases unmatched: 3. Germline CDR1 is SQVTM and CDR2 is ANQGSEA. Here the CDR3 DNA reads TGCAGCGCCGGGGACAGCTCTGGAAACACCATATATTTT. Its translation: CSAGDSSGNTIYF. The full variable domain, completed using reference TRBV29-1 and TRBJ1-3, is SAVISQKPSRDICQRGTSLTIQCQVDSQVTMMFWYRQQPGQSLTLIATANQGSEATYESGFVIDKFPISRPNLTFSTLTVSNMSPEDSSIYLCSAGDSSGNTIYFGEGSWLTVV.

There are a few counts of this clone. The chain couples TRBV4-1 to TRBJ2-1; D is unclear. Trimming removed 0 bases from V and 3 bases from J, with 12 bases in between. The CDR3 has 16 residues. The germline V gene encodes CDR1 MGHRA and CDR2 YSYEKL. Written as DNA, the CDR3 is TGCGCCAGCAGCCAAGATATGCGGCTAATCTACAATGAGCAGTTCTTC. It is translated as CASSQDMRLIYNEQFF.

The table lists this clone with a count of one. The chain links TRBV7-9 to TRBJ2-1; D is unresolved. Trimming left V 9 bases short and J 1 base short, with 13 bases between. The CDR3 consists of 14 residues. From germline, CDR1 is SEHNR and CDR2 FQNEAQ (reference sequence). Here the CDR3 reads CASSSESSYNEQFF. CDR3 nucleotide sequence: TGTGCCAGTTCGTCCGAGTCTTCCTACAATGAGCAGTTCTTC. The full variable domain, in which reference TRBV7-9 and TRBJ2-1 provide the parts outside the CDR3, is DTGVSQNPRHKITKRGQNVTFRCDPISEHNRLYWYRQTLGQGPEFLTYFQNEAQLEKSRLLSDRFSAERPKGSFSTLEIQRTEQGDSAMYLCASSSESSYNEQFFGPGTRLTVL.

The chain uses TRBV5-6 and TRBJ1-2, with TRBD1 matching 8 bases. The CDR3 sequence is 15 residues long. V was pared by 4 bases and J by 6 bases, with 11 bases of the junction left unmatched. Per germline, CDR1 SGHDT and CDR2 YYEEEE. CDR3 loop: CASSRRTGPADGYTF. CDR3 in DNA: TGTGCCAGCAGCAGGCGGACAGGGCCCGCGGATGGCTACACCTTC. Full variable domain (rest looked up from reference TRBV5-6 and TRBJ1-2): DAGVTQSPTHLIKTRGQQVTLRCSPKSGHDTVSWYQQALGQGPQFIFQYYEEEERQRGNFPDRFSGHQFPNYSSELNVNALLLGDSALYLCASSRRTGPADGYTFGSGTRLTVV.

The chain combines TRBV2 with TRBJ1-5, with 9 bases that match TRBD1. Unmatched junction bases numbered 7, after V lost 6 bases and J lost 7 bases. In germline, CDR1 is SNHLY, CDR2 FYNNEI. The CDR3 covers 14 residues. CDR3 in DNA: TGTGCCAGCAGCCCTGGACAGGGGCCCCAGCCCCAGCATTTT. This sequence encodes CASSPGQGPQPQHF. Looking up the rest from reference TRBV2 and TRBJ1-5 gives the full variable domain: EPEVTQTPSHQVTQMGQEVILRCVPISNHLYFYWYRQILGQKVEFLVSFYNNEISEKSEIFDDQFSVERPDGSNFTLKIRSTKLEDSAMYFCASSPGQGPQPQHFGDGTRLSIL.

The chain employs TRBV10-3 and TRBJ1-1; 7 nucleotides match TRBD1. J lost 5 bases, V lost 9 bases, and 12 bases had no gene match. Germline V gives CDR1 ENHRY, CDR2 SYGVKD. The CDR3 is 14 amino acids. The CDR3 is CAIGRDRRWTEAFF. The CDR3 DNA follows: TGTGCCATTGGGCGGGACAGAAGGTGGACTGAAGCTTTCTTT.

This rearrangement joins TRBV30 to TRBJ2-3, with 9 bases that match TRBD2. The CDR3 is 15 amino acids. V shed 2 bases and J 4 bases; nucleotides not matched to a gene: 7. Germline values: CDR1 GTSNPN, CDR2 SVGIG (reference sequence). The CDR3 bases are TGTGCCTGGAGTTTACGCGGGGGGGCATCAGATACGCAGTATTTT. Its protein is CAWSLRGGASDTQYF. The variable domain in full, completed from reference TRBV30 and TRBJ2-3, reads SQTIHQWPATLVQPVGSPLSLECTVEGTSNPNLYWYRQAAGRGLQLLFYSVGIGQISSEVPQNLSASRPQDRQFILSSKKLLLSDSGFYLCAWSLRGGASDTQYFGPGTRLTVL.

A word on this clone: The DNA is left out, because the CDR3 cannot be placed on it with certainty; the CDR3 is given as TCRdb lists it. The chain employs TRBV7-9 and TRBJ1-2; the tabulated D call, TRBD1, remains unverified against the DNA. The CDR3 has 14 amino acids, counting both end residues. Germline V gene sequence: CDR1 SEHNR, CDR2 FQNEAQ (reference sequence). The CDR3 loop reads CASSLVAGGSPHTF.

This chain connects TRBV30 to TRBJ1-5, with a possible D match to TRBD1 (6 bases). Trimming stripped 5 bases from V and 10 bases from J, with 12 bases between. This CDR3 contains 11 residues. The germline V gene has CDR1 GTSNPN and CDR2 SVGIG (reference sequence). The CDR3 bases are TGTGCCTGGGAGGGGGGGGGACCCCAGCATTTT. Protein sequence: CAWEGGGPQHF.

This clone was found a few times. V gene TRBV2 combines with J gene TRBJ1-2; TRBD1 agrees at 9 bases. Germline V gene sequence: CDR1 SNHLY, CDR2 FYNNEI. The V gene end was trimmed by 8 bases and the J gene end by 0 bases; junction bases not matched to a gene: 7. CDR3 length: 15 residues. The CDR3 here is CASLRTGEANYGYTF. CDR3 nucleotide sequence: TGTGCCAGCCTCCGGACAGGGGAAGCTAACTATGGCTACACCTTC.

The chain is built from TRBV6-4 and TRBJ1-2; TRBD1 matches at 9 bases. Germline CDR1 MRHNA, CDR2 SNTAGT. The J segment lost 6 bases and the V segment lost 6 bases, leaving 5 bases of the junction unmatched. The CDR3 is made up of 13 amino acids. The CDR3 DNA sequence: TGTGCCAGCAGGGGACAGGGAAACCATGGCTACACCTTC. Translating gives CASRGQGNHGYTF.

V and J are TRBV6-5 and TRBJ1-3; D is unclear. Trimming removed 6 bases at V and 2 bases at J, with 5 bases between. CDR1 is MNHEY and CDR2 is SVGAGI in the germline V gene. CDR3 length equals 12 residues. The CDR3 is CASSSPGNTIYF. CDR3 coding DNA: TGTGCCAGCAGCTCCCCTGGAAACACCATATATTTT.

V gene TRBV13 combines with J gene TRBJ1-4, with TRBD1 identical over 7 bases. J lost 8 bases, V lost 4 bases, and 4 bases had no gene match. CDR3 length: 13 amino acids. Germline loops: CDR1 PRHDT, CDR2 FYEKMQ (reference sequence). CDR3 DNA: TGTGCCAGCAGCTCCGGGACAGACGAAAAACTGTTTTTT. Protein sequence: CASSSGTDEKLFF. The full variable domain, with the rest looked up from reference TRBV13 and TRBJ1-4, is AAGVIQSPRHLIKEKRETATLKCYPIPRHDTVYWYQQGPGQDPQFLISFYEKMQSDKGSIPDRFSAQQFSDYHSELNMSSLELGDSALYFCASSSGTDEKLFFGSGTQLSVL.

The CDR3 nucleotides are TGTGCCAGCAGCTTCGTGGGGGGGGCGAACACTGAAGCTTTCTTT. Translated, it gives CASSFVGGANTEAFF. The V and J genes are TRBV11-1 and TRBJ1-1; a possible D gene is TRBD1 (6 bases). This CDR3 is built from 15 residues. CDR1 is SGHAT and CDR2 is FQDESV in the germline V gene (reference sequence). Trimming stripped 3 bases from V and 1 base from J, with 12 bases between.

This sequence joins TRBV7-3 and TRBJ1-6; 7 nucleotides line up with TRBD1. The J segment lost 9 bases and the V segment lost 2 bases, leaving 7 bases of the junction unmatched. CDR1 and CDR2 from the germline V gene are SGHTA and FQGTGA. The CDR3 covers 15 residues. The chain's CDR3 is CASSLGPDRSSPLHF. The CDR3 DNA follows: TGTGCCAGCAGCTTAGGCCCGGACAGGTCTTCACCCCTCCACTTT. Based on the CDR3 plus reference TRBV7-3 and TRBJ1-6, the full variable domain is GAGVSQTPSNKVTEKGKYVELRCDPISGHTALYWYRQSLGQGPEFLIYFQGTGAADDSGLPNDRFFAVRPEGSVSTLKIQRTERGDSAVYLCASSLGPDRSSPLHFGNGTRLTVT.

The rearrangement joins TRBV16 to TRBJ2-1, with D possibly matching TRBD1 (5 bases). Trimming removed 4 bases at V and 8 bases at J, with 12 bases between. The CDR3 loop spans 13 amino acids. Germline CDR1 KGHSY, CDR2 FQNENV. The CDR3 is CASSPPGLDEQFF. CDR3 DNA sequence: TGTGCCAGCAGCCCACCAGGGTTGGATGAGCAGTTCTTC.

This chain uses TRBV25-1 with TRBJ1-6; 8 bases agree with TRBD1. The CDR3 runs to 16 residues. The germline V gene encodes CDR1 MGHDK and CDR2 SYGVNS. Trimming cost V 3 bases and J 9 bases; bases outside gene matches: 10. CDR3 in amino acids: CASSDPGTGSGSPLHF. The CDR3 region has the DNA TGTGCCAGCAGTGATCCGGGGACAGGTTCGGGTTCACCCCTCCACTTT.